A selection of T cell receptor beta chains follows, all from one sample in a study of blood T cell repertoires in COVID-19. Assay: immunoSEQ multiplex PCR; the TCRdb copy retains only in-frame clones and omits some. This sample yields approximately 290,000 clones, of which around 92% are seen a single time; 11% belongs to the top ten. The sample comprised peripheral blood. These receptors all stem from a woman in her 30s with COVID-19, enrolled during active disease. CDR3s leave out the opening cysteine and the closing phenylalanine or tryptophan. The size field is filled for only some rows; it gives once, few, many or a size class.

-,TRBV7-9,12,ASSLRGSNQPQH
-,TRBV6-5,11,ASGRTGNQPQH
once,TRBV7-2,13,ASSPRARWGGEQY
-,TRBV18,14,ASSPVAGGSYNEQF
-,TRBV2,13,ASRFVRGTNYEQY
once,TRBV14,12,ASSQDLRGWEQY
-,TRBV28,12,ASSWVAGGLKLF
-,TRBV5-1,13,ASSSTGRTSDIQY
-,TRBV9,12,ASSVGTGGSPLH
few,TRBV7-9,12,ASSLERGGETQY
-,TRBV11-3,14,ASSPRQGDSYNEQF
once,TRBV2,14,ASSVVTGPNTGELF
-,TRBV19,14,ASSQTGTGSHQPQH
-,TRBV11-2,14,ASSPTAGPSTDTQY
-,TRBV6-5,13,ASSYRRQGQETQY
-,TRBV28,12,ASSFSGESYEQY
once,TRBV3-1/TRBV3-2,11,ASSQHDRGHIN
-,TRBV27,13,ASSLVGGGHNEQF
-,TRBV5-4,13,ASSISIDSSYEQY
-,TRBV12-1,14,ASSLATATLNQPQH
-,TRBV7-9,14,ASTPREGKSGNTIY
once,TRBV10-2,12,ASSDVSSYNEQF
-,TRBV7-2,11,ASSLQGWSPLH
once,TRBV6-5,12,ASRDRDFGNEQF
-,TRBV19,12,ASSIVDRAYEQY
once,TRBV19,13,ASSSTPGVGYGYT
-,TRBV9,14,ASSIQTSGARNEQF
-,TRBV5-5,12,ASTLTGMNTEAF
-,TRBV28,12,ASSLWTSGNEQF
-,TRBV19,12,ASMWPGSTGELF
-,TRBV5-1,13,ASSLGTASNEKLF
-,TRBV27,13,ASSLATSGGNTQY
-,TRBV10-1,11,ASSESVGNEQF
-,TRBV9,13,ASSVAGQTYNEQF
-,TRBV10-2,13,ASSEWGGGGNEQF
once,TRBV2,11,ASSESQRGGYT
-,TRBV3-1/TRBV3-2,11,ASSHRGSNEQF
-,TRBV5-5,14,ASSLGLAGGQETQY
-,TRBV5-6,14,ASSHAAGTVDYEQY
-,TRBV3-1/TRBV3-2,12,ASSQVAGRYGYT
-,TRBV7-2,15,ASSLALGTTGQDTQY
-,TRBV27,16,ASSSAGIRDRRSDTQY
-,TRBV27,11,ASSWTVHGGYT
-,TRBV6-6,13,ASSYGRGFTYEQY
-,TRBV6-2/TRBV6-3,11,ASSYAGRKTQY
once,TRBV5-1,10,ASSWTSEEQF
-,TRBV7-2,13,ASSFEGSSGNTIY
-,TRBV28,13,ASTPPGGVYYEQY
few,TRBV5-1,14,ASSLVAGVNTGELF
-,TRBV9,12,ASSVGFRGETQY
-,TRBV4-2,13,ASSNRGGSTGELF
-,TRBV21-1,16,ASSKNFWTSDTYNEQF
-,TRBV7-9,13,ASSLVQGGTDTQY
-,TRBV6-2/TRBV6-3,14,ASSSNSRLNTGELF
once,TRBV6-5,13,ASSYFLRGDSPLH
-,TRBV9,13,ASSVRDLPGNTIY